The TCR beta chain described here comes from a study of blood T cell repertoires in COVID-19. Study-wide background: T cells, B-cell-depleted T cells, or PBMCs provided the cDNA or gDNA that served as material.

Germline CDR1 is SGHVS and CDR2 is FQNEAQ. The CDR3 loop spans 15 amino acids. V shed 4 bases, J shed 9 bases, and the junction held 7 bases outside the gene matches. Across fewer than 25 US areas, participants ranged in age from about 18 to 90 years. Cohorts were based on clinical histories the participants reported. Profiling relied on immunoSEQ multiplex PCR, and the TCRdb table lists in-frame clones only, not all of them. This table holds 150,000 to 200,000 clones, roughly three quarters found once. Sequenced: PBMCs or T cells enriched from blood (not recorded which). The sequence came from a man aged 60 to 69 who had been exposed to COVID-19. This chain uses TRBV7-8 with TRBJ2-1; 12 bases fit TRBD2. The CDR3 here is CASSSPSGRAGEQFF. The CDR3 DNA is TGTGCCAGCAGCTCACCTAGCGGGAGGGCCGGTGAGCAGTTCTTC.